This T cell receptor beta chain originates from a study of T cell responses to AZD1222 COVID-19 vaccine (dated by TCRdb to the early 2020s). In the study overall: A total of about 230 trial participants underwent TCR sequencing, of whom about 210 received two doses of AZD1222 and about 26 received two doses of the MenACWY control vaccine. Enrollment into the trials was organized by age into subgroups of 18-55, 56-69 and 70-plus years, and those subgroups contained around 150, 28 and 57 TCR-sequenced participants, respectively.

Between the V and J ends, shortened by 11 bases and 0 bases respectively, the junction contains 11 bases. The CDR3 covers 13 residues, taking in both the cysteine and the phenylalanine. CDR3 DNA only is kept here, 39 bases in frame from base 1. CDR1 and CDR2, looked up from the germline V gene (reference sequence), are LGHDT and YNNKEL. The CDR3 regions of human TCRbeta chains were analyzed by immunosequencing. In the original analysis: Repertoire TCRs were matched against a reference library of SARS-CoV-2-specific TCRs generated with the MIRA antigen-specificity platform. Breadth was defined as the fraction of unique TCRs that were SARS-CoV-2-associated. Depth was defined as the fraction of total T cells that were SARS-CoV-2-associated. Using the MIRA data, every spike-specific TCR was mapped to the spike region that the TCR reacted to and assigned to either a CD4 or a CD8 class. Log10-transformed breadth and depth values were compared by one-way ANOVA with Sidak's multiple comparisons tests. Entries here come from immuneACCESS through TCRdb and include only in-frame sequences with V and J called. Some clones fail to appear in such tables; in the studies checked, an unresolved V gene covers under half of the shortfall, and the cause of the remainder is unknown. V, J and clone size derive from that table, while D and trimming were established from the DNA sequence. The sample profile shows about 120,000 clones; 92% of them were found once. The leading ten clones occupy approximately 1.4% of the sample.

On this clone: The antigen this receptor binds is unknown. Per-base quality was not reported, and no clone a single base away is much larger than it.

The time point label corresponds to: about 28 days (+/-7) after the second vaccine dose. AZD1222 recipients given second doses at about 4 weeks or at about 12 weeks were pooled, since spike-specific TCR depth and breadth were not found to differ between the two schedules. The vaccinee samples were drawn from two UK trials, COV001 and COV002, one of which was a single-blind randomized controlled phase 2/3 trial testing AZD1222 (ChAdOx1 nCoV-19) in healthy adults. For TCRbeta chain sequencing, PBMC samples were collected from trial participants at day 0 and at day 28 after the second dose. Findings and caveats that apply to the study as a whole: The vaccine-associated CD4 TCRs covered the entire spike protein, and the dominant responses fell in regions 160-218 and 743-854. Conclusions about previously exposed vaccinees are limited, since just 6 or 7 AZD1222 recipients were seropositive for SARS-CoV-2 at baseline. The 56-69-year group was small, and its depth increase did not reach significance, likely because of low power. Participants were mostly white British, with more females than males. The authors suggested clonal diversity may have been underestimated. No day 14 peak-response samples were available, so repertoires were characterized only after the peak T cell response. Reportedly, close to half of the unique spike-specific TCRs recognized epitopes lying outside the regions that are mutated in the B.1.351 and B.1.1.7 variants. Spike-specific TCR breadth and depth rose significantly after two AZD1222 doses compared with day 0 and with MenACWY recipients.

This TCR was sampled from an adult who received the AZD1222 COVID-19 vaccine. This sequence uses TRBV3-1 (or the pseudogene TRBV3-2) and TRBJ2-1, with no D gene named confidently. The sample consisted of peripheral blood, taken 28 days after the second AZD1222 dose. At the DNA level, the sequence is TGTGCCTCGCAGGTGAGCTCCTACAATGAGCAGTTCTTC. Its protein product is CASQVSSYNEQFF.